Here is one T cell receptor (beta chain) with its context. The data are from a study of blood T cell repertoires in COVID-19. The germline V gene encodes CDR1 SGHRS and CDR2 YFSETQ. This CDR3 spans 13 amino acids. Trimming shortened V by 3 bases and J by 2 bases, and 7 bases separated the two germline ends. Source study methods: Researchers report that nucleated cell counts were estimated from reference gene primer amplification. TCRdb keeps only in-frame clones here, not all; method: immunoSEQ multiplex PCR. That table furnishes V, J and clone size, whereas the DNA furnished D and trimming. The data show under 300,000 clones, over 65% seen once.

The V gene is TRBV5-1, the J gene TRBJ2-3, with D perhaps TRBD1 (5 bases). Sequencing was carried out using peripheral blood. The TCR originated in a man between 60 and 75 years old who had recovered from COVID-19. Here the CDR3 DNA reads TGCGCCAGCAGCTCAGGGTACACAGATACGCAGTATTTT. Translating gives CASSSGYTDTQYF.